The subject of this entry is one T cell receptor (beta chain). The antigen remains undetermined. Germline V gene sequence: CDR1 SGHTA, CDR2 FQGNSA. V lost 6 bases to trimming and J lost 3 bases, with 11 bases between them. The length of the CDR3 is 13 residues. These data belong to a study of OX40 agonist ivuxolimab in advanced cancers. Overall study context: Roughly two fifths of patients had received prior checkpoint inhibitor therapy. General study points: Low clonal expansion, among the lowest seen, marked partial responders at 0.1-3.0 mg/kg. In CD8+ T cells, expanded clones were on average more numerous than in CD4+. Determination of antigen specificity was not performed for the expanded peripheral T cells.

Measured with immunoSEQ multiplex PCR; TCRdb has only the in-frame clones, and not every one. The sample contains about 37,000 clones, roughly 83% of which appear only once. This clonotype originated in an adult with an advanced solid tumor such as melanoma, head and neck, liver or kidney cancer. The source material was CD4+ or CD8+ T cells sorted from blood, sampled in a trial of the OX40 agonist ivuxolimab. The J gene is TRBJ1-1, the V gene TRBV7-2; D might be TRBD1 (6 bases). The DNA of the CDR3 is TGTGCCAGCAGGGCCTCAGGGGACACTGAAGCTTTCTTT. It specifies CASRASGDTEAFF.